Here is one TCR beta chain with its context. The assay was immunoSEQ multiplex PCR, and TCRdb's table has in-frame clones only and misses some. The table shows tens of thousands of clones, with about four fifths occurring only once. CDR1 is MNHEY and CDR2 is SMNVEV in the germline V gene (reference sequence). This CDR3 has 14 residues. V lost 10 bases and J 4 bases, leaving 17 bases between the germline ends. This sample was included in a study of OX40 agonist ivuxolimab in advanced cancers. This TCR was sampled from an adult with an advanced solid tumor such as melanoma, head and neck, liver or kidney cancer. The source material was CD4+ or CD8+ T cells sorted from blood, sampled in a trial of the OX40 agonist ivuxolimab. The rearrangement links TRBV27 to TRBJ2-1, with D tentatively TRBD2 (6 bases). The CDR3 bases are TGTGCCACCCTCTCTATGAGCGGGTACAATGAGCAGTTCTTC. Translation gives CATLSMSGYNEQFF.